This T cell receptor (beta chain) originates from a study of T cell responses to AZD1222 COVID-19 vaccine. With 4 bases removed from V and 4 bases from J, the gap between germline ends came to 8 bases. This CDR3 has 13 amino acids. Germline V gene sequence: CDR1 GTSNPN, CDR2 SVGIG (reference sequence). Overall study findings and caveats: Among AZD1222 vaccinees, only five or six were seropositive at baseline. Most donors were white British and more were female, and clonal diversity was possibly underestimated. Spike-specific TCR breadth and depth were elevated following two AZD1222 doses. The repertoires were collected only after the peak T cell response.

Concerning this clone itself: Its target is not known.

Profiling relied on immunoSEQ multiplex PCR, and the TCRdb table lists in-frame clones only, not all of them. Here the sample spans around 110,000 clones, 85% to 95% being singletons. The V gene is TRBV30, the J gene TRBJ1-6; no firm D call. The source of this sequence is an adult who received the AZD1222 COVID-19 vaccine. The source material was peripheral blood, sampled 28 days after the second AZD1222 dose. In nucleotides, the CDR3 is TGTGCCTGGAAGGTCGAATATAATTCACCCCTCCACTTT. It yields the protein CAWKVEYNSPLHF. The full variable domain, completed using reference TRBV30 and TRBJ1-6, is SQTIHQWPATLVQPVGSPLSLECTVEGTSNPNLYWYRQAAGRGLQLLFYSVGIGQISSEVPQNLSASRPQDRQFILSSKKLLLSDSGFYLCAWKVEYNSPLHFGNGTRLTVT.